The 28 T cell receptor beta chains listed next were all sequenced from one sample in a study of T cells in tumors after PD-1 blockade. Generated by immunoSEQ multiplex PCR, the TCRdb table keeps only in-frame clones and is missing some. The sample records 30,000 to 35,000 clones, 73% being singletons. The input for sequencing was PBMCs, taken after anti-PD-1 treatment. Receptor source: a human donor with basal cell carcinoma.

The rearrangement links TRBV30 to TRBJ1-1; D unclear. Looked up from germline, CDR1 is GTSNPN and CDR2 is SVGIG (reference sequence). This CDR3 has 13 amino acids. V was clipped by 0 bases and J by 3 bases, with 8 bases between them. The CDR3 nucleotides read TGTGCCTGGAGTGTAGGGCCCTACACTGAAGCTTTCTTT. Its translation is CAWSVGPYTEAFF.

The rearrangement joins TRBV30 to TRBJ2-3, with D hard to call. CDR1 and CDR2 from the germline V gene are GTSNPN and SVGIG (reference sequence). This CDR3 region has 14 residues. Trimming removed 3 bases from V and 1 base from J, with 11 bases in between. The CDR3 is CAWSKQAGTDTQYF. DNA of the CDR3: TGTGCCTGGAGCAAGCAGGCCGGCACAGATACGCAGTATTTT.

The chain uses TRBV27 and TRBJ2-4; 9 bases agree with TRBD1. This CDR3 comprises 14 residues. The ends lost 6 bases at V and 6 bases at J; junction bases unmatched: 6. CDR1 is MNHEY and CDR2 is SMNVEV in the germline V gene (reference sequence). CDR3 in DNA: TGTGCCAGCAGAGTTCCGGGACAGGGAAACATTCAGTACTTC. Amino acids: CASRVPGQGNIQYF.

V usage is TRBV2 and J usage is TRBJ2-2; D is tentatively TRBD1 or TRBD2 (5 bases each). Germline V lookup: CDR1 SNHLY, CDR2 FYNNEI. The CDR3 loop spans 12 amino acids. V gave up 10 bases and J gave up 6 bases, with 12 bases separating them. The CDR3 DNA follows: TGTGCCACCTCCCCGGGGCCCGGGGAGCTGTTTTTT. This translates into CATSPGPGELFF.

This chain joins TRBV10-3 and TRBJ1-5; 10 bases map to TRBD1. The CDR3 is 15 residues long. Germline V gene data show CDR1 as ENHRY and CDR2 as SYGVKD. Unmatched junction bases numbered 1, after V lost 3 bases and J lost 2 bases. The CDR3 DNA sequence: TGTGCCATCAGTGAAGGACAGGGGGGCAATCAGCCCCAGCATTTT. Its translation is CAISEGQGGNQPQHF.

The chain combines TRBV27 with TRBJ1-6, with D possibly TRBD1 on 6 matching bases. Germline values: CDR1 MNHEY, CDR2 SMNVEV (reference sequence). This CDR3 is 15 amino acids long. V lost 5 bases to trimming and J lost 7 bases, with 15 bases between them. CDR3: CASSRPGAWNSPLHF. Here the CDR3 DNA reads TGTGCCAGCAGTCGGCCAGGGGCCTGGAATTCACCCCTCCACTTT.

The chain couples TRBV9 to TRBJ1-2; D is unresolved. V was trimmed by 3 bases and J by 6 bases, leaving 15 bases between them. Germline loops: CDR1 SGDLS, CDR2 YYNGEE. The CDR3 length is 14 residues. The CDR3 nucleotides read TGTGCCAGCAGCGCCTACATGGTCCAGGATGGCTACACCTTC. This sequence encodes CASSAYMVQDGYTF.

This chain joins TRBV24-1 and TRBJ2-2, with TRBD2 matching over 8 bases. The V gene end was trimmed by 3 bases and the J gene end by 1 base; junction bases not matched to a gene: 6. The germline CDR1 and CDR2 sequences are KGHDR and SFDVKD. The CDR3 length is 17 residues. CDR3 DNA: TGTGCCACCAGTGATCTAGGTAGCGGGAAGAACACCGGGGAGCTGTTTTTT. Its protein is CATSDLGSGKNTGELFF.

Regarding this clone: Compared with germline, one end of the junction differs, possibly owing to a read error. The chain is built from TRBV2 and TRBJ1-2; no reliable D call. The CDR3 totals 11 residues. CDR1 and CDR2 (germline): SNHLY, FYNNEI. CDR3 loop: CASSPRDGYIF. CDR3 DNA sequence: TGTGCCAGCAGTCCTAGGGATGGCTACATCTTC.

The genes are TRBV24-1 and TRBJ1-5, with 11 bases matching TRBD1. Germline lookup yields CDR1 KGHDR and CDR2 SFDVKD. V lost 3 bases, J lost 4 bases, and 4 bases stayed unmatched. The CDR3 is made up of 16 amino acids. The CDR3 loop is CATSDQGTGGNQPQHF. In nucleotides, the CDR3 is TGTGCCACCAGTGATCAGGGGACAGGGGGGAATCAGCCCCAGCATTTT.

This chain's CDR3 is CASSIRRAVAEAFF. The CDR3 DNA follows: TGTGCCAGTAGTATAAGGCGGGCCGTGGCTGAAGCTTTCTTT. The chain uses TRBV19 and TRBJ1-1; D is uncertain. CDR3 length equals 14 residues. CDR1 is LNHDA and CDR2 is SQIVND in the germline V gene (reference sequence). V shed 2 bases and J shed 6 bases, with 13 bases lying between them.

The genes are TRBV6-5 and TRBJ1-5; no clear D gene. CDR3 length: 12 amino acids. Germline CDR1 MNHEY, CDR2 SVGAGI. Trimming left V 7 bases short and J 6 bases short, with 10 bases between. The CDR3 is CASTPPGQPQHF. The CDR3 nucleotides are TGTGCCAGCACCCCCCCAGGTCAGCCCCAGCATTTT.

The chain has TRBV7-2 and TRBJ1-5, with D unclear. The germline gives CDR1 SGHTA, CDR2 FQGNSA. CDR3 length: 13 amino acids. V gave up 5 bases and J gave up 4 bases, with 9 bases separating them. CDR3 DNA sequence: TGTGCCAGCAGCACAACCTATAATCAGCCCCAGCATTTT. Translating it yields CASSTTYNQPQHF. The full variable domain, its missing parts supplied by reference TRBV7-2 and TRBJ1-5, is GAGVSQSPSNKVTEKGKDVELRCDPISGHTALYWYRQSLGQGLEFLIYFQGNSAPDKSGLPSDRFSAERTGGSVSTLTIQRTQQEDSAVYLCASSTTYNQPQHFGDGTRLSIL.

The chain uses TRBV7-2 and TRBJ1-4; TRBD1 agrees at 9 bases. This CDR3 comprises 15 residues. Germline V gene sequence: CDR1 SGHTA, CDR2 FQGNSA. The V gene end was trimmed by 5 bases and the J gene end by 10 bases; junction bases not matched to a gene: 11. As DNA, the CDR3 is TGTGCCAGCAGCCGCGTAACCGGGACAGGGATAAAACTGTTTTTT. Translating gives CASSRVTGTGIKLFF.

This chain joins TRBV7-2 and TRBJ1-1; 8 bases are shared with TRBD1. Germline CDR1 and CDR2: SGHTA and FQGNSA. V shed 5 bases, J shed 2 bases, and the junction held 7 bases outside the gene matches. This CDR3 has 15 amino acids. CDR3 in amino acids: CASSPWTGRNTEAFF. For the CDR3, the DNA is TGTGCCAGCAGCCCTTGGACAGGGAGAAACACTGAAGCTTTCTTT. The full variable domain, in which reference TRBV7-2 and TRBJ1-1 provide the parts outside the CDR3, is GAGVSQSPSNKVTEKGKDVELRCDPISGHTALYWYRQSLGQGLEFLIYFQGNSAPDKSGLPSDRFSAERTGGSVSTLTIQRTQQEDSAVYLCASSPWTGRNTEAFFGQGTRLTVV.

The chain is built from TRBV28 and TRBJ2-5, with D perhaps TRBD1 (6 bases). Germline loops: CDR1 MDHEN, CDR2 SYDVKM. V was shortened by 5 bases and J by 4 bases, with 20 bases between the two germline ends. CDR3 length: 16 amino acids. The CDR3 DNA sequence: TGTGCCAGCAGTCCCAACTCCGGGACATTAGGAGAGACCCAGTACTTC. Protein: CASSPNSGTLGETQYF.

The rearrangement joins TRBV25-1 to TRBJ1-2; 8 bases align to TRBD1. Germline V CDR1 and CDR2: MGHDK, SYGVNS. With V trimmed by 5 bases and J by 8 bases, 13 bases remained unmatched. The CDR3 loop spans 15 amino acids. The CDR3 here is CASSYRDRPQAGYTF. The CDR3 DNA reads TGTGCCAGCAGTTACAGGGACAGGCCGCAAGCAGGCTACACCTTC.

The CDR3 coding sequence is TGTGCCAGCAGCTTCTCAACATCGAAAGCTTTCTTT. Its protein is CASSFSTSKAFF. The J gene is TRBJ1-1, the V gene TRBV5-8; D call uncertain. Trimming took 2 bases from V and 9 from J, leaving 11 bases between them. The CDR3 spans 12 residues. Looked up from germline, CDR1 is SGHTS and CDR2 is YDEGEE.

This chain uses TRBV5-3 with TRBJ2-7, with D possibly TRBD1 on 6 matching bases. TRBV5-3 is recorded as an ORF, its role being uncertain. This CDR3 has 14 residues. Trimming took off 4 bases at V and 5 bases at J, with 16 bases between the two ends. The CDR3 spells CARSSPGTSHEQYF. For the CDR3, the DNA is TGTGCCAGAAGCAGCCCCGGGACATCCCACGAGCAGTACTTC.

V gene TRBV6-2 or TRBV6-3 combines with J gene TRBJ2-1; D gene ambiguous. The CDR3 has 13 residues. Trimming stripped 2 bases from V and 7 bases from J, with 9 bases between. Germline V CDR1 and CDR2: MNHEY, SVGEGT. In nucleotides, the CDR3 is TGTGCCAGCAGTTACCGGGTGGGGAATGAGCAGTTCTTC. It yields the protein CASSYRVGNEQFF.

V gene TRBV30 combines with J gene TRBJ2-7; D is unclear. Trimming took off 0 bases at V and 3 bases at J, with 6 bases between the two ends. CDR3 size: 12 residues. Germline V gene lookup returns CDR1 GTSNPN and CDR2 SVGIG (reference sequence). CDR3 sequence reads: CAWSVGRYEQYF. The CDR3 coding sequence is TGTGCCTGGAGTGTAGGACGCTACGAGCAGTACTTC.

The genes are TRBV24-1 and TRBJ2-5; TRBD2 agrees at 7 bases. Germline V gene sequence: CDR1 KGHDR, CDR2 SFDVKD. After removal of 4 bases from V and 3 bases from J, the junction contained 13 bases not matched to a gene. The CDR3 spans 17 residues. The CDR3 nucleotides read TGTGCCACCAGTGAGGGGGGGACTACCGAACGGGAAGAGACCCAGTACTTC. Translating gives CATSEGGTTEREETQYF.

The V gene is TRBV30, the J gene TRBJ1-2; D possibly corresponds to TRBD1 (5 bases). The CDR3 loop spans 14 amino acids. Germline values: CDR1 GTSNPN, CDR2 SVGIG (reference sequence). The ends were cut back, 4 bases at V and 8 bases at J, with 20 bases in the middle. The CDR3 coding sequence is TGTGCCTGGAACTTATGGAGTCAGGGCGACGGCTACACCTTC. This translates into CAWNLWSQGDGYTF. The complete variable domain, with remaining parts taken from reference TRBV30 and TRBJ1-2, reads SQTIHQWPATLVQPVGSPLSLECTVEGTSNPNLYWYRQAAGRGLQLLFYSVGIGQISSEVPQNLSASRPQDRQFILSSKKLLLSDSGFYLCAWNLWSQGDGYTFGSGTRLTVV.

This clone occurred a few times. This rearrangement joins TRBV30 to TRBJ1-1, with 8 positions matching TRBD1. Germline lookup yields CDR1 GTSNPN and CDR2 SVGIG (reference sequence). V lost 5 bases and J lost 4; bases outside the gene matches: 6. This CDR3 spans 13 amino acids. The CDR3, as DNA: TGTGCCTGGCAGGACAGGGTTGGCACTGAAGCTTTCTTT. Amino acid sequence: CAWQDRVGTEAFF.

The chain has TRBV9 and TRBJ2-7, with 7 bases fitting TRBD1. This CDR3 has 14 residues. The V and J ends lost 4 bases and 6 bases, in that order; junction bases with no gene match: 10. The germline V gene encodes CDR1 SGDLS and CDR2 YYNGEE. As DNA, the CDR3 is TGTGCCAGCAGCCCCCGACAGGGTAAGGGCGAGCAGTACTTC. Translated, it gives CASSPRQGKGEQYF.

This clone was detected only a few times. CDR3 residues: CASSLGRRGSNQPQHF. In DNA form, the CDR3 reads TGTGCCAGCAGCTTAGGCAGGCGGGGAAGCAATCAGCCCCAGCATTTT. This sequence joins TRBV13 and TRBJ1-5, with D uncertain. This CDR3 has 16 residues. The V end was cut by 0 bases, the J end by 1 base, with 10 bases between. CDR1 is PRHDT, CDR2 FYEKMQ, per germline (reference sequence). The full variable domain, with the rest looked up from reference TRBV13 and TRBJ1-5, is AAGVIQSPRHLIKEKRETATLKCYPIPRHDTVYWYQQGPGQDPQFLISFYEKMQSDKGSIPDRFSAQQFSDYHSELNMSSLELGDSALYFCASSLGRRGSNQPQHFGDGTRLSIL.

This clone was detected only once. This rearrangement joins TRBV19 to TRBJ2-2; TRBD2 agrees at 10 bases. The germline V gene has CDR1 LNHDA and CDR2 SQIVND (reference sequence). This CDR3 is 14 amino acids long. Trimming cost V 10 bases and J 4 bases; bases outside gene matches: 6. CDR3 sequence (DNA): TGTGCCACTTCTAGCGGGAGATTCACCGGGGAGCTGTTTTTT. It translates to CATSSGRFTGELFF.

Turning to this clone: The junction shows a germline mismatch at one end, possibly a read error. The chain has TRBV14 and TRBJ2-7, with a possible D match to TRBD1 (6 bases). The CDR3 contains 13 residues. CDR1 SGHDN and CDR2 FVKESK come from the germline V gene. The CDR3 region has the DNA TGTGCCAGCAGCCAAGATAAGAGCCGGGACACTACATTC. Residues: CASSQDKSRDTTF.